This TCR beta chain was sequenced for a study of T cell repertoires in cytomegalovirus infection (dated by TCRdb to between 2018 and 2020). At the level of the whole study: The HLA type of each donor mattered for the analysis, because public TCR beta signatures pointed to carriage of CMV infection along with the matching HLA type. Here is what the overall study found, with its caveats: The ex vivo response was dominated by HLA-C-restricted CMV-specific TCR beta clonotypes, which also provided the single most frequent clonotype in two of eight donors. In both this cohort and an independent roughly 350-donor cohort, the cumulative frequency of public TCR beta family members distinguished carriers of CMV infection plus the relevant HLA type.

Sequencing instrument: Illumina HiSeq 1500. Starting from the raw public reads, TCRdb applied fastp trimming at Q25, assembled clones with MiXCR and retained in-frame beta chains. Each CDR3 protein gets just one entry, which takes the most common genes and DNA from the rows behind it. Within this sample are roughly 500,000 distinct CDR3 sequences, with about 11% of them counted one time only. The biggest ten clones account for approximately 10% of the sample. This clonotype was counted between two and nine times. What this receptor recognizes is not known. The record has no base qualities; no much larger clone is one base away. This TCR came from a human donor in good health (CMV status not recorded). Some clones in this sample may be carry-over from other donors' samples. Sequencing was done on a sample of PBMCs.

The CDR3 sequence is CSVERRVGGTGELFF. The DNA sequence reads TGCAGCGTTGAACGCCGGGTGGGGGGCACCGGGGAGCTGTTTTTT. The chain links TRBV29-1 with TRBJ2-2, and perhaps TRBD2 as D gene, on 6 matching bases. CDR1 and CDR2 are read off the germline V gene as SQVTM and ANQGSEA. Including the terminal cysteine and phenylalanine, the CDR3 comprises 15 residues. Only the CDR3 DNA stays, 45 bases, in frame from base 1. V drops 2 bases and J drops 4 bases, leaving 14 bases in between.